What follows describes a single TCR beta chain. Its target is unknown. The source of the sample is a study of CD8+ T cells in alopecia areata. General study findings and limits: Many expanded lesional clones remained in scalp and blood on tofacitinib.

RNA was extracted and reverse transcribed into cDNA as the sequencing template. Only in-frame clones appear in the TCRdb table, and some are missing; sequencing was by immunoSEQ multiplex PCR. The sample shows about 120,000 clones, roughly 50% of them seen only once. The CDR3 has 13 residues. The germline CDR1 and CDR2 sequences are GTSNPN and SVGIG (reference sequence). V gave up 0 bases and J gave up 5 bases, with 11 bases separating them. The treatment denotes: oral pan-JAK inhibitor, 5-10 mg twice daily. In alopecia areata patients, both lesional scalp punch biopsies and peripheral blood were collected.

The sample was CD8+ T cells sorted from blood, taken at week 4, from a patient treated with tofacitinib. This sequence joins TRBV30 and TRBJ2-7; the D gene is possibly TRBD2 (5 bases). This TCR was recovered from a human donor with alopecia areata. CDR3 bases: TGTGCCTGGAGTGTATCCAGAGGGAACGAGCAGTACTTC. Translation: CAWSVSRGNEQYF. Using reference TRBV30 and TRBJ2-7 for the parts outside the CDR3, the full variable domain is SQTIHQWPATLVQPVGSPLSLECTVEGTSNPNLYWYRQAAGRGLQLLFYSVGIGQISSEVPQNLSASRPQDRQFILSSKKLLLSDSGFYLCAWSVSRGNEQYFGPGTRLTVT.